Presented here are 6 T cell receptor beta chains from one specimen sequenced in a study of blood T cell repertoires in COVID-19. Repertoires were generated with immunoSEQ multiplex PCR, while TCRdb's copy carries only in-frame clones and drops some. The sample lists 400,000 to 450,000 clones; 80% to 95% were seen once. The sample taken for sequencing was PBMCs or T cells enriched from blood (not recorded which). The receptors were gathered from a man in his late teens or twenties who had recovered from COVID-19.

The chain combines TRBV11-1 with TRBJ2-2; D is ambiguous. With 3 bases removed from V and 9 bases from J, the gap between germline ends came to 8 bases. Per the germline V gene, CDR1 is SGHAT and CDR2 is FQDESV (reference sequence). The CDR3 has 12 residues. This CDR3 reads CASSLSPRELFF. CDR3 DNA sequence: TGTGCCAGCAGCTTGTCTCCCCGGGAGCTGTTTTTT. The full variable domain, its missing parts supplied by reference TRBV11-1 and TRBJ2-2, is EAEVAQSPRYKITEKSQAVAFWCDPISGHATLYWYRQILGQGPELLVQFQDESVVDDSQLPKDRFSAERLKGVDSTLKIQPAELGDSAMYLCASSLSPRELFFGEGSRLTVL.

The chain links TRBV6-5 to TRBJ2-3; 7 bases fit TRBD2. The V and J ends lost 4 bases and 6 bases, in that order; junction bases with no gene match: 10. Germline values: CDR1 MNHEY, CDR2 SVGAGI. The CDR3 covers 15 residues. CDR3: CASSSTWSGVDTQYF. Written as DNA, the CDR3 is TGTGCCAGCAGTTCAACATGGAGCGGGGTCGATACGCAGTATTTT.

This clone was seen a single time. This chain connects TRBV6-5 to TRBJ1-1; maybe TRBD1 (6 bases). The germline V gene has CDR1 MNHEY and CDR2 SVGAGI. Trimming pared 7 bases from V and 8 bases from J, leaving 17 bases between. The CDR3 is made up of 13 amino acids. The chain's CDR3 is CASTPPGRGEAFF. In nucleotides, the CDR3 is TGTGCCAGCACCCCACCAGGAAGGGGGGAAGCTTTCTTT.

This clone was recorded once. The chain carries TRBV2 and TRBJ1-2; no reliable D call. V shed 5 bases and J shed 4 bases, with 17 bases lying between them. The V gene's germline CDR1 is SNHLY and CDR2 FYNNEI. The CDR3 is made up of 15 amino acids. The CDR3 bases are TGTGCCAGCAGTAACTCGGACGGGAATCCCTATGGCTACACCTTC. Translating it yields CASSNSDGNPYGYTF.

V is TRBV19 and J is TRBJ1-2; TRBD1 might be the D (5 bases). The germline V gene has CDR1 LNHDA and CDR2 SQIVND (reference sequence). The CDR3 totals 10 residues. This chain's CDR3 is CAAGRYGYTF. CDR3 coding DNA: TGTGCGGCAGGGCGATATGGCTACACCTTC.

This chain links TRBV5-1 with TRBJ2-2; possibly TRBD2 for D (5 bases). There are 16 residues in the CDR3. V was clipped by 4 bases and J by 0 bases, with 13 bases between them. CDR1 is SGHRS, CDR2 YFSETQ, per germline. In DNA, the CDR3 is TGCGCCAGCAGCCTAACTAGTGGGCCGAACACCGGGGAGCTGTTTTTT. It is translated as CASSLTSGPNTGELFF.